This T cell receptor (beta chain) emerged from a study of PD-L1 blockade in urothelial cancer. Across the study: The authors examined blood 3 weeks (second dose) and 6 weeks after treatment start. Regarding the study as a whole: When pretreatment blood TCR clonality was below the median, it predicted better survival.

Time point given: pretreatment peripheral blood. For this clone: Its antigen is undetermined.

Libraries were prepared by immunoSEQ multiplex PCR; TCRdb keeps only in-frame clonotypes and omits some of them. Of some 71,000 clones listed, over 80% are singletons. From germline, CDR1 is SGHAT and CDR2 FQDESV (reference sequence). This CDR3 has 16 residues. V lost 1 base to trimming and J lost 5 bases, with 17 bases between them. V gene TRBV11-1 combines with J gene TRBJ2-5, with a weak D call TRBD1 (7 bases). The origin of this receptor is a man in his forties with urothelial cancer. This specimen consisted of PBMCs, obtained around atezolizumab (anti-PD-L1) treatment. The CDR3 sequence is CASSLGSTGTGETQYF. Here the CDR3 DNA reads TGTGCCAGCAGCTTAGGGTCGACAGGGACTGGGGAGACCCAGTACTTC.